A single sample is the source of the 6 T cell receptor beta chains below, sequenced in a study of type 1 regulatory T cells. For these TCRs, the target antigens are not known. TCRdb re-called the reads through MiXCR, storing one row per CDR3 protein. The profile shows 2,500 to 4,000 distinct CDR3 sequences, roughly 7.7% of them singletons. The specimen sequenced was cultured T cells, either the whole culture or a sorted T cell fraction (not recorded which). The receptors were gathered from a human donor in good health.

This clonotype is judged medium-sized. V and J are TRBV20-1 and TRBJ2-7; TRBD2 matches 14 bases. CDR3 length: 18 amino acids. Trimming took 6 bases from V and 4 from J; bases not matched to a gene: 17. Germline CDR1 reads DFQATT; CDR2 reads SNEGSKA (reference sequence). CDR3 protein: CSAVPRTRGTSGRYEQYF. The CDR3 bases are TGCAGTGCGGTTCCAAGGACGCGCGGGACTAGCGGGAGATACGAGCAGTACTTC.

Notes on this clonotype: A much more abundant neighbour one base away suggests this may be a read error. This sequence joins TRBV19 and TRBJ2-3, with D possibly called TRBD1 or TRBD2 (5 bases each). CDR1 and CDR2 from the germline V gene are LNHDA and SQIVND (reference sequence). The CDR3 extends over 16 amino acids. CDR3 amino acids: CTSSTGRTVGADTQYF. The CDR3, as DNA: TGTACCAGTAGCACGGGACGCACTGTAGGGGCAGATACGCAGTATTTT. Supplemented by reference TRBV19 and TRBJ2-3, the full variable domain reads DGGITQSPKYLFRKEGQNVTLSCEQNLNHDAMYWYRQDPGQGLRLIYYSQIVNDFQKGDIAEGYSVSREKKESFPLTVTSAQKNPTAFYLCTSSTGRTVGADTQYFGPGTRLTVL.

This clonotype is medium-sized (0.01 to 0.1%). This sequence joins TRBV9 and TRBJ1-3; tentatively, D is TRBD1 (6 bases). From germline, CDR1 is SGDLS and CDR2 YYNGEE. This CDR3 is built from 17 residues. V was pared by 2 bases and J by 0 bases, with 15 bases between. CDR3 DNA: TGTGCCAGCAGCGTGTACAGGGACCCGAGCTCTGGAAACACCATATATTTT. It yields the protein CASSVYRDPSSGNTIYF.

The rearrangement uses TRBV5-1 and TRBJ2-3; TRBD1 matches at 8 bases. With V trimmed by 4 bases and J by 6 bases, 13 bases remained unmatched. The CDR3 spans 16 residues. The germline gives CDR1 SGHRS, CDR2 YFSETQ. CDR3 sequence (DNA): TGCGCCAGCAGCGAAATGGGACAGGTGGCCGCGGATACGCAGTATTTT. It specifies CASSEMGQVAADTQYF.

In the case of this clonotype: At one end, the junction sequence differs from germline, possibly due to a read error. The CDR3 nucleotides read TGTACCAGCAGTTTAAACGGGGGGGCTGAAGCTTTCTTT. Its translation: CTSSLNGGAEAFF. The chain is built from TRBV12-3 or TRBV12-4 and TRBJ1-1; D may be TRBD1 (5 bases). This CDR3 contains 13 residues.

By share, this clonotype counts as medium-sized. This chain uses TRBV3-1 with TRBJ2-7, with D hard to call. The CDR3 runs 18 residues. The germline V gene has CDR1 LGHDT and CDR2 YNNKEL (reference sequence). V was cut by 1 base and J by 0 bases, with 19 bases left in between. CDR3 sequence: CASSQVGPWGTGSYEQYF. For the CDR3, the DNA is TGTGCCAGCAGCCAAGTTGGCCCTTGGGGTACCGGCTCCTACGAGCAGTACTTC.